These 14 T cell receptor beta chains share one sample of origin, sequenced in a study of shared clonotypes between healthy human individuals. Assay: immunoSEQ multiplex PCR; the TCRdb copy retains only in-frame clones and omits some. The data contain 2.5 million or so clones, more than 90% of them singletons. The sequenced sample consisted of naive CD4+ T cells sorted from blood. Subset denoted: CD45RA+ positively selected. The receptors originated from a man younger than 30 in good health.

This clone occurred once. The chain links TRBV30 to TRBJ1-2; the D is unclear. Trimming left V 3 bases short and J 4 bases short, with 9 bases between. The CDR3 covers 12 residues. Germline assignment: CDR1 GTSNPN and CDR2 SVGIG (reference sequence). The DNA for the CDR3 is TGTGCCTGGAGCACCATTGGCTATGGCTACACCTTC. It translates to CAWSTIGYGYTF.

The chain couples TRBV6-5 to TRBJ2-1; unclear D gene. Trimming pared 0 bases from V and 5 bases from J, leaving 8 bases between. CDR3 length equals 14 residues. Per germline, CDR1 MNHEY and CDR2 SVGAGI. CDR3 amino acids: CASSYSVRDNEQFF. The CDR3 nucleotides are TGTGCCAGCAGTTACTCTGTCCGCGACAATGAGCAGTTCTTC.

This chain uses TRBV7-9 with TRBJ2-5; D remains unclear. The V end lost 6 bases, the J end lost 1 base, and 9 bases lay between the germline ends. Germline V lookup: CDR1 SEHNR, CDR2 FQNEAQ (reference sequence). This CDR3 comprises 13 residues. DNA of the CDR3: TGTGCCAGCAGAGAAGGCTTCCAAGAGACCCAGTACTTC. Translation gives CASREGFQETQYF.

V gene TRBV30 combines with J gene TRBJ1-5; D is ambiguous. Germline lookup yields CDR1 GTSNPN and CDR2 SVGIG (reference sequence). Trimming pared 3 bases from V and 3 bases from J, leaving 9 bases between. The CDR3 consists of 13 residues. The CDR3 bases are TGTGCCTGGAGCGACGCCTCCAATCAGCCCCAGCATTTT. Encoded protein: CAWSDASNQPQHF.

Note on this clone: This specimen includes other DNA sequences encoding the same CDR3. The chain links TRBV9 to TRBJ2-7; perhaps TRBD2 as D (5 bases). The germline V gene has CDR1 SGDLS and CDR2 YYNGEE. Trimming removed 0 bases at V and 0 bases at J, with 7 bases between. CDR3 length: 14 residues. CDR3 DNA: TGTGCCAGCAGCGTAGGAGGGAGCTCCTACGAGCAGTACTTC. This encodes CASSVGGSSYEQYF.

The chain carries TRBV7-8 and TRBJ2-3; weak D call: TRBD2 (5 bases). V lost 5 bases to trimming and J lost 6 bases, with 27 bases between them. From germline, CDR1 is SGHVS and CDR2 FQNEAQ. The CDR3 extends over 18 amino acids. CDR3 nucleotides: TGTGCCAGCAGCCGAGGTGTCCCTTCGGACTCTAGAGCGGATACGCAGTATTTT. It specifies CASSRGVPSDSRADTQYF.

The chain couples TRBV7-2 to TRBJ2-1, with 7 bases fitting TRBD1. CDR1 and CDR2 (germline): SGHTA, FQGNSA. The CDR3 is 15 residues long. Unmatched junction bases numbered 6, after V lost 3 bases and J lost 4 bases. CDR3 in amino acids: CASSFDRDSYNEQFF. CDR3 bases: TGTGCCAGCAGCTTCGACAGGGATTCGTACAATGAGCAGTTCTTC. The complete variable domain, with remaining parts taken from reference TRBV7-2 and TRBJ2-1, reads GAGVSQSPSNKVTEKGKDVELRCDPISGHTALYWYRQSLGQGLEFLIYFQGNSAPDKSGLPSDRFSAERTGGSVSTLTIQRTQQEDSAVYLCASSFDRDSYNEQFFGPGTRLTVL.

The V and J genes are TRBV2 and TRBJ2-3, with 7 nucleotides matching TRBD2. Germline CDR1 SNHLY, CDR2 FYNNEI. V lost 9 bases and J lost 0; bases outside the gene matches: 3. The CDR3 is 13 amino acids. DNA of the CDR3: TGTGCCAGTCAGCGGGGAAGCACAGATACGCAGTATTTT. It specifies CASQRGSTDTQYF.

The chain uses TRBV30 and TRBJ2-1; 7 positions agree with TRBD2. Per germline, CDR1 GTSNPN and CDR2 SVGIG (reference sequence). The CDR3 length is 14 residues. The J segment lost 9 bases and the V segment lost 0 bases, leaving 8 bases of the junction unmatched. Here the CDR3 DNA reads TGTGCCTGGAGTGTACGAGGGAGGGCCTCTGAGCAGTTCTTC. It yields the protein CAWSVRGRASEQFF. The whole variable domain, filled in from reference TRBV30 and TRBJ2-1, reads SQTIHQWPATLVQPVGSPLSLECTVEGTSNPNLYWYRQAAGRGLQLLFYSVGIGQISSEVPQNLSASRPQDRQFILSSKKLLLSDSGFYLCAWSVRGRASEQFFGPGTRLTVL.

The rearrangement uses TRBV6-6 and TRBJ2-2; 7 positions match TRBD2. The CDR3 has 14 residues. The junction had 3 bases not matched to a gene; V was cut back by 4 bases and J by 4 bases. Per the germline V gene, CDR1 is MNHNY and CDR2 is SVGAGI (reference sequence). The CDR3 is CASSFTGGTGELFF. In DNA, the CDR3 is TGTGCCAGCAGTTTTACGGGGGGCACCGGGGAGCTGTTTTTT.

The V and J genes are TRBV7-2 and TRBJ2-1; D not certain. The V end was cut by 7 bases, the J end by 9 bases, with 19 bases between. Germline V gene data show CDR1 as SGHTA and CDR2 as FQGNSA. The CDR3 runs to 14 residues. The CDR3 DNA reads TGTGCCAGCATGCCTGACTGGAGTTATCTTGAGCAGTTCTTC. Amino acid sequence: CASMPDWSYLEQFF.

This rearrangement joins TRBV19 to TRBJ2-2; D gene ambiguous. The length of the CDR3 is 14 residues. The germline V gene has CDR1 LNHDA and CDR2 SQIVND (reference sequence). The V and J ends lost 4 bases and 5 bases respectively, with 11 bases between them. CDR3 DNA: TGTGCCAGTAGTACTCCACGATCAACCGGGGAGCTGTTTTTT. Its translation: CASSTPRSTGELFF.

The rearrangement links TRBV18 to TRBJ2-7; a possible D gene is TRBD1 (7 bases). The CDR3 is 16 residues long. Germline V CDR1 and CDR2: KGHSH, LQKENI. With 3 bases removed from V and 0 bases from J, the gap between germline ends came to 15 bases. The CDR3 here is CASSPFGQEGSYEQYF. The CDR3, as DNA: TGTGCCAGCTCACCCTTCGGACAGGAGGGCTCCTACGAGCAGTACTTC.

V and J are TRBV6-6 and TRBJ2-7; 8 bases fit TRBD2. The trim removed 5 bases at V and 6 bases at J, leaving 9 bases unmatched. Germline V gives CDR1 MNHNY, CDR2 SVGAGI (reference sequence). The CDR3 is 14 amino acids. The CDR3 DNA reads TGTGCCAGCAGTGATACGGGGGGGCCTTCCGAGCAGTACTTC. Amino acids: CASSDTGGPSEQYF.